This passage covers 4 T cell receptor beta chains from one sample sequenced in a study of blood T cell repertoires in COVID-19. The method was immunoSEQ multiplex PCR; TCRdb's version includes in-frame clones alone and lacks a portion of them. Seen here are about 270,000 clones, around 85% observed once, and the top ten hold over 3.5%. The material sequenced was peripheral blood. These receptors originate from a woman aged 45 to 65 with active or convalescent COVID-19.

The chain recombines TRBV24-1 with TRBJ1-5, with D tentatively TRBD1 (5 bases). With 7 bases removed from V and 0 bases from J, the gap between germline ends came to 6 bases. CDR1 KGHDR and CDR2 SFDVKD come from the germline V gene. The CDR3 is 13 residues long. CDR3 DNA: TGTGCCACCAGACAGGATAGCAATCAGCCCCAGCATTTT. Protein sequence: CATRQDSNQPQHF.

The chain links TRBV28 to TRBJ1-6; tentative D call: TRBD1 (5 bases). CDR1 is MDHEN, CDR2 SYDVKM, per germline. The CDR3 loop spans 15 amino acids. Trimming stripped 7 bases from V and 4 bases from J, with 14 bases between. The CDR3 region is CASNREGSYNSPLHF. DNA for the CDR3: TGTGCCAGCAATAGGGAGGGGTCTTATAATTCACCCCTCCACTTT.

The gene calls are TRBV6-5 and TRBJ2-2; TRBD1 is a possible D gene (5 bases). The CDR3 contains 12 residues. The germline V gene has CDR1 MNHEY and CDR2 SVGAGI. The V and J ends lost 11 bases and 4 bases respectively, with 11 bases between them. CDR3 sequence (DNA): TGTGCCTCCCAGGGAATCACCGGGGAGCTGTTTTTT. Its protein product is CASQGITGELFF.

J is TRBJ1-1 and V is TRBV28; TRBD1 aligns across 7 bases. The germline gives CDR1 MDHEN, CDR2 SYDVKM. The trim removed 7 bases at V and 8 bases at J, leaving 25 bases unmatched. The CDR3 contains 18 residues. The CDR3: CASTQSTYKTSGTDEAFF. Written as DNA, the CDR3 is TGTGCCAGCACCCAATCAACTTATAAAACCTCCGGGACAGACGAAGCTTTCTTT. Full variable domain (missing parts from reference TRBV28 and TRBJ1-1): DVKVTQSSRYLVKRTGEKVFLECVQDMDHENMFWYRQDPGLGLRLIYFSYDVKMKEKGDIPEGYSVSREKKERFSLILESASTNQTSMYLCASTQSTYKTSGTDEAFFGQGTRLTVV.